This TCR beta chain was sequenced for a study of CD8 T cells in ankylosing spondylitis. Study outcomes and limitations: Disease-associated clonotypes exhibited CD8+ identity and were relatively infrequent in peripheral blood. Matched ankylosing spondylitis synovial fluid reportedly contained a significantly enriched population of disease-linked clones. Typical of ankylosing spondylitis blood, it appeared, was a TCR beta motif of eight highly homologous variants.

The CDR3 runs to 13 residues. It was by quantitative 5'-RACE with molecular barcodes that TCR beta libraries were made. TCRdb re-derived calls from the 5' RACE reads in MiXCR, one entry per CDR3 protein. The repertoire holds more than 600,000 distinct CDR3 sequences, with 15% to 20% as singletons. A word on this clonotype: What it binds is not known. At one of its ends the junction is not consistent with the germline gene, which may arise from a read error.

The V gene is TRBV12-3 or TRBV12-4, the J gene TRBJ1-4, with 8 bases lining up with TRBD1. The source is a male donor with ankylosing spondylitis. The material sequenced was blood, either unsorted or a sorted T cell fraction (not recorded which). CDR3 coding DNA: TGTGCCAGCAGTTTAGCGTCCGGGACAGGATTATCGTTT. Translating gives CASSLASGTGLSF.